The clone carrying this T cell receptor beta chain came up a few times. One entry per CDR3 protein, called by TCRdb with MiXCR from the 5' RACE reads. The sample lists 45,000 to 70,000 distinct CDR3 sequences, around 26% occurring once. This sequence originates from a female donor with breast cancer. Sequencing used tumor-infiltrating memory CD4+ T cells sorted from the breast tumor. The subset: memory CD4+ T cells, CD4+CD45RO+CD25-.

CDR3 in DNA: TGCGCCAGCAAGGCAGGTGGACACTATGGCTACACCTTC. This gives the protein CASKAGGHYGYTF. The chain couples TRBV5-1 to TRBJ1-2; D is unclear. This CDR3 has 13 residues. The V gene's germline CDR1 is SGHRS and CDR2 YFSETQ. V was cut by 6 bases and J by 3 bases, with 12 bases left in between.